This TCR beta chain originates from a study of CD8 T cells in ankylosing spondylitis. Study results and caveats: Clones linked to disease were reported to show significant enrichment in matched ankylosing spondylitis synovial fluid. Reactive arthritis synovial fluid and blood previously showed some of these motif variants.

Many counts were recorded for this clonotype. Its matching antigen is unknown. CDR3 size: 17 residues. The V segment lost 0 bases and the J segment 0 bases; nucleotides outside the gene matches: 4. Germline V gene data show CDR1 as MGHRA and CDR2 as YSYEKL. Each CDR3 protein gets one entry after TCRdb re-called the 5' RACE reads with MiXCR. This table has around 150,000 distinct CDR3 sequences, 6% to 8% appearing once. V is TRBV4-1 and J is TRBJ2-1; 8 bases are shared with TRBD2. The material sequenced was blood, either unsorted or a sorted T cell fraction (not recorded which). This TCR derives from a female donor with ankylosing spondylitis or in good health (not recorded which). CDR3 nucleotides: TGCGCCAGCAGCCAAGACGGGGGGGAGAGCTCCTACAATGAGCAGTTCTTC. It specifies CASSQDGGESSYNEQFF.